This TCR beta chain emerged from a study of PD-1 blockade in mismatch repair-deficient tumors (dated by TCRdb to the late 2010s). Study-wide context: Between late 2013 and September 2016, some 92 consecutive patients with 11 to 13 mismatch repair-deficient cancer types, all previously treated and progressing, were enrolled in the trial. Tumor-associated T cell clones in the peripheral blood of patients responding to PD-1 blockade were tracked using deep sequencing of TCR CDR3 regions.

The library was made by the immunoSEQ multiplex PCR assay. As for how the authors treated the data: A clone was defined as neoantigen-specific if the clone expanded significantly to the relevant peptide but showed no significant expansion to any other peptide tested. TCRdb provides this immuneACCESS table in a form limited to in-frame rearrangements. Some clones are lacking; in checked studies, under half of them reflect an unresolved V gene, and why the rest are absent is not known. The V and J calls and the clone size are those of that table, but D and trimming were determined from the DNA. The sample records roughly 15,000 clones, about 84% of which are singletons. Of the sample, over 9.5% is held by the ten largest clones. The time point label for this specimen denotes: roughly 11-day in vitro stimulation with candidate neoantigen peptide 5. For each enrolled patient, mismatch repair deficiency was established using either polymerase chain reaction or immunohistochemistry. TCR sequencing was carried out for three patients who responded to pembrolizumab therapy. About 7 ELISpot-reactive candidate neoantigen peptides were each used in an approximately 11-day in vitro stimulation before TCR sequencing. As the baseline for calculating clone fold-changes, a control culture with no peptide was run in an identical way. Pembrolizumab PD-1 blockade was prospectively tested in advanced mismatch repair-deficient cancers, regardless of tissue of origin, in the phase II trial.

Beyond this particular receptor, the publication reports: After pembrolizumab, tumor-resident clones, which were often undetectable in blood before treatment, expanded rapidly and then contracted, generally ahead of radiologic responses. Three of seven peptides elicited clonal expansion, yielding approximately 150 unique blood TCRs, about 7 also found in tumor; all positive peptides derived from frameshift mutations.

V sheds 3 bases and J sheds 3 bases, leaving 14 bases between their ends. The CDR3, from cysteine to phenylalanine, totals 15 residues. This entry keeps only the CDR3 DNA: 45 bases, framed from base 1. Based on the germline V gene, the CDR1 and CDR2 sequences are SGDLS and YYNGEE. On this clone: It has no known antigen specificity. Per-base quality was not reported, and no clone a single base away is much larger than it.

The chain is encoded by TRBV9 joined to TRBJ2-3; the D gene is not confidently resolved. The source was cells cultured in vitro, collected from a patient treated with pembrolizumab. The receptor comes from an adult with mismatch repair-deficient cancer. CDR3 reads: CASSATVESTDTQYF. The DNA reads as follows: TGTGCCAGCAGCGCCACAGTAGAAAGTACAGATACGCAGTATTTT. The full variable domain, with segments outside the CDR3 supplied by the reference TRBV9 and TRBJ2-3 proteins, appears as DSGVTQTPKHLITATGQRVTLRCSPRSGDLSVYWYQQSLDQGLQFLIQYYNGEERAKGNILERFSAQQFPDLHSELNLSSLELGDSALYFCASSATVESTDTQYFGPGTRLTVL.